These T cell receptor beta chains were read from a single sample in a study of T cell changes during pregnancy in multiple sclerosis. Sequencing was performed with immunoSEQ multiplex PCR; in TCRdb, only in-frame clones are kept and a portion is missing. The sample carries some 130,000 clones, 96% recorded once. This specimen was peripheral blood, taken after pregnancy. These receptors came from a female donor with multiple sclerosis, enrolled in a pregnancy study. Each CDR3 is given with its conserved first and last residue. The D gene is left open where the match is weak. The listing skips clone size in some rows; elsewhere it reads once, few, many or a size class.

J,size,D,V,CDR3,DNA
TRBJ1-5,NA,NA,TRBV7-2,CASSTQGQPQHF,TGTGCCAGCAGCACGCAGGGACAGCCCCAGCATTTT
TRBJ2-7,NA,TRBD1,TRBV19,CASKRTGVPEQYF,TGTGCCAGTAAACGGACAGGGGTCCCCGAGCAGTACTTC
TRBJ1-1,NA,NA,TRBV6-6,CASSPGKPRVTEAFF,TGTGCCAGCAGTCCCGGGAAGCCGAGGGTTACTGAAGCTTTCTTT
TRBJ2-7,NA,TRBD1,TRBV5-4,CASSPGQGYDEQYF,TGTGCCAGCAGCCCAGGACAGGGGTACGACGAGCAGTACTTC
TRBJ1-3,NA,TRBD1,TRBV7-9,CASRPGQAISGNTIYF,TGTGCCAGCAGACCTGGACAGGCCATCTCTGGAAACACCATATATTTT
TRBJ1-4,NA,TRBD1,TRBV18,CASSEAGQGNEKLFF,TGTGCCAGCTCAGAAGCGGGACAGGGGAATGAAAAACTGTTTTTT
TRBJ2-5,NA,TRBD2,TRBV15,CATSREGGRLETQYF,TGTGCCACCAGCAGAGAAGGCGGGAGGTTAGAGACCCAGTACTTC
TRBJ1-3,NA,NA,TRBV19,CASGRGGPGNTIYF,TGTGCCAGTGGGAGAGGGGGACCTGGAAACACCATATATTTT
TRBJ2-7,NA,NA,TRBV7-2,CASRRSGTPYEQYF,TGTGCCAGCAGACGTAGCGGAACCCCCTACGAGCAGTACTTC
TRBJ2-5,NA,TRBD1,TRBV28,CASSVTGGGETQYF,TGTGCCAGCAGTGTGACAGGGGGTGGCGAGACCCAGTACTTC
TRBJ1-4,NA,TRBD1,TRBV19,CASTPPPQGAGEKLFF,TGTGCCAGTACCCCACCTCCACAGGGGGCGGGTGAAAAACTGTTTTTT
TRBJ2-7,once,TRBD2,TRBV14,CASSHLAGDFSEQYF,TGTGCCAGCAGCCATCTAGCGGGTGACTTCTCCGAGCAGTACTTC
TRBJ1-1,NA,TRBD1,TRBV7-9,CASSFRQGSLNTEAFF,TGTGCCAGCAGCTTTCGACAGGGAAGTTTGAACACTGAAGCTTTCTTT
TRBJ2-5,NA,NA,TRBV27,CASKTLGGPGETQYF,TGTGCCAGCAAGACCCTCGGGGGGCCGGGAGAGACCCAGTACTTC
TRBJ2-5,NA,TRBD1,TRBV4-3,CASSQAEAQGQETQYF,TGCGCCAGCAGCCAAGCCGAAGCACAGGGGCAAGAGACCCAGTACTTC
TRBJ1-2,NA,TRBD1,TRBV28,CASSPLVGDSYGYTF,TGTGCCAGCAGTCCCTTAGTCGGGGACAGCTATGGCTACACCTTC
TRBJ1-2,NA,NA,TRBV6-5,CASSSDFYGYTF,TGTGCCAGCAGTTCAGATTTCTATGGCTACACCTTC
TRBJ2-3,NA,NA,TRBV5-6,CASSPAGPSTDTQYF,TGTGCCAGCAGCCCGGCGGGACCTAGCACAGATACGCAGTATTTT
TRBJ2-2,NA,NA,TRBV15,CATSSRVYTGELFF,TGTGCCACCAGCAGCAGGGTCTACACCGGGGAGCTGTTTTTT
TRBJ2-3,NA,TRBD2,TRBV5-6,CASSFRVLAGRTDTQYF,TGTGCCAGCAGCTTTAGGGTCCTAGCGGGACGCACAGATACGCAGTATTTT
TRBJ2-7,NA,TRBD2,TRBV9,CASSPFGTSVSYEQYF,TGTGCCAGCAGCCCCTTCGGGACTAGCGTTTCCTACGAGCAGTACTTC
TRBJ1-2,once,TRBD1,TRBV6-5,CASRSSGTGYGYTF,TGTGCCAGCAGATCGTCCGGGACAGGGTATGGCTACACCTTC
TRBJ2-7,NA,NA,TRBV29-1,CSVQGPYEQYF,TGCAGCGTTCAGGGCCCCTACGAGCAGTACTTC
TRBJ2-1,NA,TRBD2,TRBV28,CASSFLAGSYNEQFF,TGTGCCAGCAGTTTCCTAGCGGGCTCCTACAATGAGCAGTTCTTC
TRBJ2-7,NA,NA,TRBV6-4,CASSDSFRGKAEQYF,TGTGCCAGCAGTGACTCGTTCAGGGGAAAGGCCGAGCAGTACTTC
TRBJ2-4,NA,NA,TRBV5-1,CASRAGLLLAKNIQYF,TGCGCCAGCAGGGCGGGACTTCTTCTAGCCAAAAACATTCAGTACTTC
TRBJ2-3,NA,TRBD1,TRBV18,CASSPLTGYGTDTQYF,TGTGCCAGCTCACCACTGACAGGGTACGGCACAGATACGCAGTATTTT
TRBJ2-7,NA,NA,TRBV2,CASSAGIYEQYF,TGTGCCAGCAGTGCCGGTATCTACGAGCAGTACTTC
TRBJ2-5,NA,NA,TRBV29-1,CSARRGGETQYF,TGCAGCGCCCGGAGGGGGGGAGAGACCCAGTACTTC
TRBJ2-6,NA,TRBD1,TRBV2,CASRSHILTGGEGGANVLTF,TGTGCCAGCAGATCTCACATTTTGACAGGGGGCGAAGGTGGGGCCAACGTCCTGACTTTC
TRBJ1-2,NA,NA,TRBV7-2,CASSFRTANYGYTF,TGTGCCAGCAGCTTTCGGACAGCAAACTATGGCTACACCTTC
TRBJ1-2,NA,NA,TRBV16,CASSQLGPLTADYGYTF,TGTGCCAGCAGCCAATTAGGCCCCTTGACAGCCGATTATGGCTACACCTTC
TRBJ1-3,NA,NA,TRBV25-1,CASSGTSRDTLSGNTIYF,TGTGCCAGCAGTGGAACTTCCCGGGACACCCTCTCTGGAAACACCATATATTTT
TRBJ1-4,once,NA,TRBV19,CASSIDETSNEKLFF,TGTGCCAGTAGTATAGATGAGACTTCTAATGAAAAACTGTTTTTT
TRBJ2-3,NA,NA,TRBV21-1,CASSKNDRGTDTQYF,TGTGCCAGCAGCAAAAACGACAGGGGAACAGATACGCAGTATTTT
TRBJ2-7,NA,TRBD1,TRBV15,CATSHSGTGYYEQYF,TGTGCCACCTCCCATTCCGGGACAGGGTACTACGAGCAGTACTTC
TRBJ2-1,NA,NA,TRBV7-9,CASSLVRQGLEQFF,TGTGCCAGCAGCTTAGTTCGGCAGGGGCTTGAGCAGTTCTTC
TRBJ1-5,NA,NA,TRBV5-1,CASSLEGDNQPQHF,TGCGCCAGCAGCTTGGAAGGGGACAATCAGCCCCAGCATTTT
TRBJ1-5,NA,TRBD1,TRBV19,CASNTGTGISNQPQHF,TGTGCCAGTAATACCGGGACAGGGATTAGCAATCAGCCCCAGCATTTT
TRBJ2-5,NA,TRBD2,TRBV13,CASSPMPSFGTSGSALETQYF,TGTGCCAGCAGCCCCATGCCCTCGTTCGGGACTAGCGGGAGTGCGTTAGAGACCCAGTACTTC
TRBJ2-7,NA,TRBD2,TRBV14,CASSQRRWTSGRNYEQYF,TGTGCCAGCAGCCAAAGAAGATGGACTAGCGGGAGGAACTACGAGCAGTACTTC
TRBJ2-3,NA,NA,TRBV29-1,CSSTGPTGTDTQYF,TGCAGCTCCACAGGGCCCACGGGCACAGATACGCAGTATTTT
TRBJ2-7,NA,NA,TRBV27,CASSLSGDRYEQYF,TGTGCCAGCAGTTTATCCGGGGATCGCTACGAGCAGTACTTC
TRBJ2-1,NA,TRBD2,TRBV29-1,CSVEEGGRMIGNEQFF,TGCAGCGTTGAAGAAGGCGGGAGAATGATCGGCAATGAGCAGTTCTTC
TRBJ1-5,NA,NA,TRBV10-1,CASSEPYPGRISNQPQHF,TGCGCCAGCAGTGAGCCCTACCCCGGGAGGATTAGCAATCAGCCCCAGCATTTT
TRBJ1-4,NA,TRBD1,TRBV18,CASSHRGPNEKLFF,TGTGCCAGCTCCCACAGGGGTCCTAACGAAAAACTGTTTTTT
TRBJ2-3,NA,NA,TRBV4-1,CASSHPASGTDTQYF,TGCGCCAGCAGCCACCCCGCATCGGGCACAGATACGCAGTATTTT
TRBJ2-1,NA,NA,TRBV7-9,CASSFPGSATYNEQFF,TGTGCCAGCAGCTTCCCCGGGAGCGCAACCTACAATGAGCAGTTCTTC